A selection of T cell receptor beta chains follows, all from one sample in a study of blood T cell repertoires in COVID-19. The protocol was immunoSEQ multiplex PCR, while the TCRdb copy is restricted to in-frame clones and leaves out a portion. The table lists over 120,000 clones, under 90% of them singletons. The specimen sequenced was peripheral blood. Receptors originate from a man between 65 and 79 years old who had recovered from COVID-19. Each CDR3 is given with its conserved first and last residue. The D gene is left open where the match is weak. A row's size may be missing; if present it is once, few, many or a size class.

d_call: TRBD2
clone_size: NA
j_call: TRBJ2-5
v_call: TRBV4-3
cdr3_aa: CASSQGVSGSLETQYF
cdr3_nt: TGCGCCAGCAGCCAAGGAGTTAGCGGGAGTTTGGAGACCCAGTACTTC

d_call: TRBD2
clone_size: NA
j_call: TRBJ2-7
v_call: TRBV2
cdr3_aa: CASSEGAGQTYEQYF
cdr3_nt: TGTGCCAGCAGTGAAGGAGCGGGGCAAACCTACGAGCAGTACTTC

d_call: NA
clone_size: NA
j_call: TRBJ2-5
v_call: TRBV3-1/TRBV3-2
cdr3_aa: CASSQAGVGKETQYF
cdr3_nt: TGTGCCAGCAGCCAAGCGGGAGTGGGGAAAGAGACCCAGTACTTC

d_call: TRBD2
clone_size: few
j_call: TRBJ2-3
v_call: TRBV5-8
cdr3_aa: CASSFISLAGATDTQYF
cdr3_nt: TGTGCCAGCAGCTTCATTTCACTAGCGGGAGCGACAGATACGCAGTATTTT

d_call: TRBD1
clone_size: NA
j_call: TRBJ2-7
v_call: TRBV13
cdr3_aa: CASSLGQGDEQYF
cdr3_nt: TGTGCCAGCAGCTTAGGACAGGGGGACGAGCAGTACTTC

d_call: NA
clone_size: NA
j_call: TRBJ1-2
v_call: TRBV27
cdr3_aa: CASSSDLTGTYGYTF
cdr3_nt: TGTGCCAGCAGTTCGGACCTTACAGGTACCTATGGCTACACCTTC

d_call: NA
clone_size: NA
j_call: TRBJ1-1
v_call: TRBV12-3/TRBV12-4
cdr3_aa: CASSLGTRAFF
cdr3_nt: TGTGCCAGCAGTTTAGGGACAAGGGCTTTCTTT

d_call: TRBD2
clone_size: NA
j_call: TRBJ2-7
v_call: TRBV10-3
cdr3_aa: CAITAGGTTYEQYF
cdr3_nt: TGTGCCATCACAGCGGGAGGTACTACCTACGAGCAGTACTTC

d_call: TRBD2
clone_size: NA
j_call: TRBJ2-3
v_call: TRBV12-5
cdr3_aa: CASGLVGGAGGPGPTDTQYF
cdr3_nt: TGTGCTAGTGGTTTGGTAGGCGGAGCGGGAGGGCCAGGGCCCACAGATACGCAGTATTTT

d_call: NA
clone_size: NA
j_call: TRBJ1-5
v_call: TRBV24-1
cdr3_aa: CATSDLHEVQGRVRNQPQHF
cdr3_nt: TGTGCCACCAGTGATTTGCATGAAGTCCAGGGTCGGGTGCGCAATCAGCCCCAGCATTTT

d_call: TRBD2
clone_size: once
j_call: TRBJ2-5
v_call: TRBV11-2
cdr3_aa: CASSNRGASGGETQYF
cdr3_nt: TGTGCCAGCAGCAATAGAGGGGCTAGCGGTGGGGAGACCCAGTACTTC

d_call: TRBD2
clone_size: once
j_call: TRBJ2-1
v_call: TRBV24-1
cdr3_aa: CATSLASGSNEQFF
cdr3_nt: TGTGCCACCAGTCTCGCGAGCGGGAGCAATGAGCAGTTCTTC

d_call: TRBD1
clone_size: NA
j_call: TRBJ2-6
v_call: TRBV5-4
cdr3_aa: CASSFGQGVYSGANVLTF
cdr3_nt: TGTGCCAGCAGCTTCGGACAGGGAGTTTACTCTGGGGCCAACGTCCTGACTTTC

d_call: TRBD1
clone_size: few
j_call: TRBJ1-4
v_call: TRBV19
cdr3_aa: CASRHRGKSEKLFF
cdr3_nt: TGTGCCAGTAGGCACAGGGGAAAGAGTGAAAAACTGTTTTTT

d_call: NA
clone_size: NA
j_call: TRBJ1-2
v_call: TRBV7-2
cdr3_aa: CASSLGRKDGYTF
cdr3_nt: TGTGCCAGCAGCTTAGGGAGGAAAGACGGCTACACCTTC

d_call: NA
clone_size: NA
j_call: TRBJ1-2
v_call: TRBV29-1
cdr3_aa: CSVAWGDNYGYTF
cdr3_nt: TGCAGCGTTGCCTGGGGGGACAACTATGGCTACACCTTC

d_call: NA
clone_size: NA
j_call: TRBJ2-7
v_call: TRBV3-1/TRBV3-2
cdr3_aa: CARSQRAPYEQYF
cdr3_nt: TGTGCCAGGTCCCAGCGGGCTCCCTACGAGCAGTACTTC

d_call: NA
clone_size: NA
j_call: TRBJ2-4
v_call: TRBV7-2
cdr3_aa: CASSLAGQGKNIQYF
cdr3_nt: TGTGCCAGCAGCTTAGCGGGACAAGGAAAAAACATTCAGTACTTC

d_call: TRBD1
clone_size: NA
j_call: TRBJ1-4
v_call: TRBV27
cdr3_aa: CASSRTGDEKLFF
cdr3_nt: TGTGCCAGCAGTCGGACAGGAGATGAAAAACTGTTTTTT

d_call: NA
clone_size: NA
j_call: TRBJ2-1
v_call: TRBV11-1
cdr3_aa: CASSWGGGSSYNEQFF
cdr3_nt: TGTGCCAGCAGCTGGGGGGGCGGAAGCTCCTACAATGAGCAGTTCTTC

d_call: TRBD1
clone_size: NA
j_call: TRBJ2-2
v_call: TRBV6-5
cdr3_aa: CASRAGGFGTGELFF
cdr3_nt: TGTGCCAGCAGGGCAGGGGGCTTCGGCACCGGGGAGCTGTTTTTT

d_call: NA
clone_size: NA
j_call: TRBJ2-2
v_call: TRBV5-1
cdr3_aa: CASKARADTGELFF
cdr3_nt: TGCGCCAGCAAAGCCAGGGCGGACACCGGGGAGCTGTTTTTT

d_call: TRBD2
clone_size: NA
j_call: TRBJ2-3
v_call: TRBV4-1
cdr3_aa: CASSQDRSTSGRRDTQYF
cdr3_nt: TGCGCCAGCAGCCAAGATCGTAGTACTAGCGGGAGGAGGGATACGCAGTATTTT

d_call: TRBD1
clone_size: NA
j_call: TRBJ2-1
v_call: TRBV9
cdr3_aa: CASSVVSRGSYNEQFF
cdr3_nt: TGTGCCAGCAGCGTAGTTTCCAGGGGGAGTTACAATGAGCAGTTCTTC

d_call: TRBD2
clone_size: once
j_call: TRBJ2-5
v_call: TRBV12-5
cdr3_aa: CASGLVAGAGETQYF
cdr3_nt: TGTGCTAGTGGTTTGGTAGCGGGGGCTGGAGAGACCCAGTACTTC

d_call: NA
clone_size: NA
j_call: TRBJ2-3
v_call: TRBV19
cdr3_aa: CASNTARGDTQYF
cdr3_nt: TGTGCCAGTAACACGGCTAGGGGAGATACGCAGTATTTT

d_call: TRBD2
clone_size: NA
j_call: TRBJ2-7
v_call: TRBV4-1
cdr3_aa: CASTPFRGGRNSYYEQYF
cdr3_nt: TGCGCCAGCACCCCATTCCGGGGCGGGAGGAATTCGTACTACGAGCAGTACTTC

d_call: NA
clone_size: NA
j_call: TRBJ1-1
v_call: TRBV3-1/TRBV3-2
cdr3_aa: CASSPSMSTEAFF
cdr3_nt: TGTGCCAGCAGCCCGAGCATGTCCACTGAAGCTTTCTTT

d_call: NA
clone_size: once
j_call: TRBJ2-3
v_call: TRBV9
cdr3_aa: CASSVRLATDTQYF
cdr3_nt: TGTGCCAGCAGCGTTAGGCTAGCCACAGATACGCAGTATTTT

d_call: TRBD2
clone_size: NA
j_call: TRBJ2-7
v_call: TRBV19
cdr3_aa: CASSLQAGVSPLFYEQYF
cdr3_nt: TGTGCCAGTAGTCTCCAAGCGGGAGTCTCACCCCTGTTTTACGAGCAGTACTTC

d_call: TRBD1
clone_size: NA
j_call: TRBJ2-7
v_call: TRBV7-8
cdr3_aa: CASSFPVDSGTGGAYEQYF
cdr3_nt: TGTGCCAGCAGCTTCCCGGTGGACTCCGGGACAGGGGGAGCCTACGAGCAGTACTTC

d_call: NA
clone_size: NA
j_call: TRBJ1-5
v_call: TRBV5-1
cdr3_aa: CASRTRVGNQPQHF
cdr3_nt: TGCGCCAGCCGTACCAGGGTGGGCAATCAGCCCCAGCATTTT

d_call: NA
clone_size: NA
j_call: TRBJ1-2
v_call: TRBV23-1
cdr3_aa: CASSQSPGLGYTF
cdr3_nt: TGCGCCAGCAGTCAATCGCCAGGCCTCGGCTACACCTTC

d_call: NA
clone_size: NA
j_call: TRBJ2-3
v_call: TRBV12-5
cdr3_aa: CASASVLGSRTDTQYF
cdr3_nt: TGTGCTAGTGCCTCGGTACTGGGTAGCCGCACAGATACGCAGTATTTT

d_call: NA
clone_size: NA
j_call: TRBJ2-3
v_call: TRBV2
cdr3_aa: CASSALAGATDTQYF
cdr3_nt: TGTGCCAGCAGTGCCTTAGCTGGAGCAACAGATACGCAGTATTTT

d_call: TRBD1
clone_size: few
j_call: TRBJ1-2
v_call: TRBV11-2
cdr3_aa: CASSPRQGGYTF
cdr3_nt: TGTGCCAGCAGCCCCAGACAGGGCGGCTACACCTTC

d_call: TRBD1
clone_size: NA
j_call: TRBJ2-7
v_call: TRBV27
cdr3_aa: CASSLLGTGGSYEQYF
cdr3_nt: TGTGCCAGCAGTTTATTGGGGACAGGGGGCTCCTACGAGCAGTACTTC

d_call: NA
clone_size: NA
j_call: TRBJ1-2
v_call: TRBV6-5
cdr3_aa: CASSNTGIYGYTF
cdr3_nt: TGTGCCAGCAGCAATACAGGGATCTATGGCTACACCTTC

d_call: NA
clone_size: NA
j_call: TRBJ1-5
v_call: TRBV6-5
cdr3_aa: CASARGGGPPQHF
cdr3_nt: TGTGCCAGCGCAAGGGGCGGGGGTCCGCCCCAGCATTTT

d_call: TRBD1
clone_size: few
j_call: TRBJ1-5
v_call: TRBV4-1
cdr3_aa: CASSQGAARGPQPQHF
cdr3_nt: TGCGCCAGCAGCCAAGGAGCGGCTAGGGGGCCTCAGCCCCAGCATTTT

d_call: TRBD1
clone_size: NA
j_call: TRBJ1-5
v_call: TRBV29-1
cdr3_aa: CSAGGSNQPQHF
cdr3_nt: TGCAGCGCAGGGGGTAGCAATCAGCCCCAGCATTTT

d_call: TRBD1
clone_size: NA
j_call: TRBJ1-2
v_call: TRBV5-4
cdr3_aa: CASSLWSVAGGGYTF
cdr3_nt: TGTGCCAGCAGCTTATGGTCGGTGGCAGGGGGTGGCTACACCTTC

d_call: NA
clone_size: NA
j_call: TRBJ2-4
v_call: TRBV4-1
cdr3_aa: CASSQGTDIQYF
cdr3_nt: TGCGCCAGCAGCCAAGGGACAGACATTCAGTACTTC

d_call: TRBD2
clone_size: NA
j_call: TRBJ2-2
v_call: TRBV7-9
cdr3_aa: CASSLSGASGPTGELFF
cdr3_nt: TGTGCCAGCAGCTTATCCGGTGCTAGCGGGCCGACCGGGGAGCTGTTTTTT